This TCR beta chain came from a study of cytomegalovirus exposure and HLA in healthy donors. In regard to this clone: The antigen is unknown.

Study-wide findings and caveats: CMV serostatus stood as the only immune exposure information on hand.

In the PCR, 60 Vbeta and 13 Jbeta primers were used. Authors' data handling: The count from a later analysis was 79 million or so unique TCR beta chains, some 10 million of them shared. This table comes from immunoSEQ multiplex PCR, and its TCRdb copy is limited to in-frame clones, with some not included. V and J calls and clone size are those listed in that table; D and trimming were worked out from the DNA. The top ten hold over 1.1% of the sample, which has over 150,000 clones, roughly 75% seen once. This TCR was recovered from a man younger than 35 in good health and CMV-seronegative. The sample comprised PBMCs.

CDR3 nucleotide sequence: TGCGCCAGCAGCCACGTAGCGGGGGGCTCCTACAATGAGCAGTTCTTC. Translation gives CASSHVAGGSYNEQFF. The chain joins TRBV4-3 to TRBJ2-1, with 10 bases identical to TRBD2. CDR1 and CDR2 from the germline V gene are LGHNA and YSLEER. This CDR3 comprises 16 residues. The junction had 2 bases not matched to a gene; V was cut back by 3 bases and J by 0 bases.